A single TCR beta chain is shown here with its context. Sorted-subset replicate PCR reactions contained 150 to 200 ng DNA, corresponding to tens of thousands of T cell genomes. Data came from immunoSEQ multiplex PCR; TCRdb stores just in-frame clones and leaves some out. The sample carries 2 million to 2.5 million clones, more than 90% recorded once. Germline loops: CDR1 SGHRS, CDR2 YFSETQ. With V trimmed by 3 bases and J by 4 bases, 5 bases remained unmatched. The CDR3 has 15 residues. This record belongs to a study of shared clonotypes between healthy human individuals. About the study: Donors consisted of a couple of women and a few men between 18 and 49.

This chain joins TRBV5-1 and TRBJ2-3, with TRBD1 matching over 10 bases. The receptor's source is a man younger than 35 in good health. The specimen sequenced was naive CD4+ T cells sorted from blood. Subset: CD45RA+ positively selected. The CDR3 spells CASSSRDRGPDTQYF. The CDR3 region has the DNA TGCGCCAGCAGCTCCCGGGACAGGGGCCCAGATACGCAGTATTTT.